In this sample, the clone carrying this T cell receptor beta chain turned up once. The data originate from a study of blood T cell repertoires in COVID-19. CDR1 is SGHRS and CDR2 is YFSETQ in the germline V gene. The trim removed 7 bases at V and 4 bases at J, leaving 10 bases unmatched. This CDR3 spans 15 amino acids. Under the authors' procedure: By means of reference gene primer amplification, nucleated cell counts were estimated. Generated by immunoSEQ multiplex PCR, the TCRdb table keeps only in-frame clones and is missing some. That table gives V, J and clone size, and the DNA gave D and trimming. Of 200,000 to 250,000 clones listed, over 80% are singletons.

The sequencing sample was made of PBMCs or T cells enriched from blood (not recorded which). The clonotype was recovered from a man aged 45 to 65 who had been exposed to COVID-19. The V and J genes are TRBV5-1 and TRBJ2-3, with 9 nucleotides matching TRBD1. The CDR3 loop is CASGRTGELPDTQYF. The CDR3, as DNA: TGCGCCAGCGGGCGGACAGGGGAGCTGCCAGATACGCAGTATTTT.